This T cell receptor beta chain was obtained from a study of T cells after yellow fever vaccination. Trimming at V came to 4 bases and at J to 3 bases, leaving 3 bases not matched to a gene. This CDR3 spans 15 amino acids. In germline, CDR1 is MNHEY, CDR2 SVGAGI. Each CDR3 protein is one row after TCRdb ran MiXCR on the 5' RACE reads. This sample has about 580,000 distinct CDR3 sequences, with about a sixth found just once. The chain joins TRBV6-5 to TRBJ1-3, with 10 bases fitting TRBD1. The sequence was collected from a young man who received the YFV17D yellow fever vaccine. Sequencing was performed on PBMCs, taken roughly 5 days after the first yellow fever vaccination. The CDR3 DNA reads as TGTGCCAGCAGTTGGGGGACAGGGGATGGAAACACCATATATTTT. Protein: CASSWGTGDGNTIYF.